The table lists the clone carrying this T cell receptor beta chain with a few counts. The target antigen is unknown. The sample is drawn from a study of CD8 T cells in ankylosing spondylitis. Study-wide results and caveats: Seemingly distinctive of ankylosing spondylitis blood was a TCR beta motif formed by eight highly homologous variants. Within peripheral blood, clones linked to disease were CD8+ and relatively rare.

V lost 3 bases to trimming and J lost 3 bases, with 11 bases between them. This CDR3 comprises 14 residues. The TCR beta libraries were generated through quantitative 5'-RACE incorporating molecular barcodes. TCRdb used MiXCR to reprocess the 5' RACE reads, holding one entry per CDR3 protein. The sample holds about 800,000 distinct CDR3 sequences, approximately 12% seen once. This receptor was taken from a male donor with ankylosing spondylitis. Sequencing was performed on blood, either unsorted or a sorted T cell fraction (not recorded which). The gene calls are TRBV12-3 or TRBV12-4 and TRBJ1-1; the D is unclear. The CDR3 loop is CASSFVGWDTEAFF. CDR3 nucleotide sequence: TGTGCCAGCAGTTTTGTTGGGTGGGACACTGAAGCTTTCTTT.